The T cell receptor beta chain described here comes from a study of blood T cell repertoires in COVID-19. The germline gives CDR1 LGHDT, CDR2 YNNKEL (reference sequence). This CDR3 comprises 16 residues. The V end lost 1 base, the J end lost 2 bases, and 11 bases lay between the germline ends. Produced via immunoSEQ multiplex PCR; TCRdb's table is partial and in-frame only. The table includes 330,000 or so clones, 87% detected once. Followed longitudinally, the Seattle patients had been enrolled during active infection. The sample consisted of peripheral blood. The source is a man in his thirties or forties with COVID-19, enrolled during active disease. The chain uses TRBV3-1 (or the pseudogene TRBV3-2) and TRBJ2-2, with a weak D call TRBD2 (5 bases). The CDR3 loop is CASSQGRGVNTGELFF. CDR3 DNA: TGTGCCAGCAGCCAAGGCCGGGGAGTCAACACCGGGGAGCTGTTTTTT.